The 7 T cell receptor beta chains below were found in one sample sequenced in a study of blood T cell repertoires in COVID-19. The method was immunoSEQ multiplex PCR; TCRdb's version includes in-frame clones alone and lacks a portion of them. This sample carries over 200,000 clones, about nine tenths of them seen once, and the ten largest clones take 2.7%. Sequencing used peripheral blood. The receptors shown here come from a woman aged 60 to 75 with acute or convalescent COVID-19.

The CDR3 region is CASTNSGANVLTF. In DNA, the CDR3 is TGTGCCAGCACCAACTCTGGGGCCAACGTCCTGACTTTC. This chain connects TRBV7-8 to TRBJ2-6; no reliable D call. V gave up 7 bases and J gave up 0 bases, with 4 bases separating them. The V gene's germline CDR1 is SGHVS and CDR2 FQNEAQ. CDR3 length equals 13 residues. Complete variable domain (other parts from reference TRBV7-8 and TRBJ2-6): GAGVSQSPRYKVAKRGQDVALRCDPISGHVSLFWYQQALGQGPEFLTYFQNEAQLDKSGLPSDRFFAERPEGSVSTLKIQRTQQEDSAVYLCASTNSGANVLTFGAGSRLTVL.

CDR3 nucleotide sequence: TGTGCCAGCAGTTTTCGACGACTGATCGAAGAGACCCAGTACTTC. It encodes CASSFRRLIEETQYF. V is TRBV7-8 and J is TRBJ2-5; no definite D call. Trimming left V 6 bases short and J 3 bases short, with 17 bases between. Germline V CDR1 and CDR2: SGHVS, FQNEAQ. This CDR3 region has 15 residues.

The chain employs TRBV7-2 and TRBJ2-2, with D tentatively TRBD1 (6 bases). Germline V lookup: CDR1 SGHTA, CDR2 FQGNSA. V was clipped by 2 bases and J by 3 bases, with 10 bases between them. There are 15 residues in the CDR3. The CDR3 DNA follows: TGTGCCAGCAGCTTAATGAGGACAGACACCGGGGAGCTGTTTTTT. Translation: CASSLMRTDTGELFF.

The chain carries TRBV5-1 and TRBJ2-5; TRBD2 aligns across 12 bases. The germline gives CDR1 SGHRS, CDR2 YFSETQ. Trimming cost V 3 bases and J 5 bases; bases outside gene matches: 8. The CDR3 totals 16 residues. The CDR3 nucleotides read TGCGCCAGCAGCTCGGGGCAACTAGCGGGGGGTGAGACCCAGTACTTC. Translated, it gives CASSSGQLAGGETQYF. The whole variable domain, filled in from reference TRBV5-1 and TRBJ2-5, reads KAGVTQTPRYLIKTRGQQVTLSCSPISGHRSVSWYQQTPGQGLQFLFEYFSETQRNKGNFPGRFSGRQFSNSRSEMNVSTLELGDSALYLCASSSGQLAGGETQYFGPGTRLLVL.

The chain carries TRBV5-4 and TRBJ2-1, with 9 bases identical to TRBD2. In germline, CDR1 is SGHNT, CDR2 YYREEE (reference sequence). V was clipped by 0 bases and J by 6 bases; unmatched bases: 7. The CDR3 runs 16 residues. Written as DNA, the CDR3 is TGTGCCAGCAGCTTGGGGCTGGCGGGAGGGTCCAATGAGCAGTTCTTC. It specifies CASSLGLAGGSNEQFF.

The chain joins TRBV7-3 to TRBJ2-1; D possibly corresponds to TRBD2 (5 bases). The CDR3 has 15 residues. Trimming took 5 bases from V and 2 from J, leaving 13 bases between them. Germline lookup yields CDR1 SGHTA and CDR2 FQGTGA. The CDR3 sequence: CASSHTAGTYNEQFF. In DNA form, the CDR3 reads TGTGCCAGCAGCCACACCGCCGGGACCTACAATGAGCAGTTCTTC.

The rearrangement uses TRBV19 and TRBJ1-1; D may be TRBD1 (6 bases). The CDR3 covers 15 residues. Trimming shortened V by 6 bases and J by 1 base, and 15 bases separated the two germline ends. The germline gives CDR1 LNHDA, CDR2 SQIVND (reference sequence). The CDR3 coding sequence is TGTGCCAGTAGCAGTTCCGGGACAACGAACACTGAAGCTTTCTTT. Translated: CASSSSGTTNTEAFF.